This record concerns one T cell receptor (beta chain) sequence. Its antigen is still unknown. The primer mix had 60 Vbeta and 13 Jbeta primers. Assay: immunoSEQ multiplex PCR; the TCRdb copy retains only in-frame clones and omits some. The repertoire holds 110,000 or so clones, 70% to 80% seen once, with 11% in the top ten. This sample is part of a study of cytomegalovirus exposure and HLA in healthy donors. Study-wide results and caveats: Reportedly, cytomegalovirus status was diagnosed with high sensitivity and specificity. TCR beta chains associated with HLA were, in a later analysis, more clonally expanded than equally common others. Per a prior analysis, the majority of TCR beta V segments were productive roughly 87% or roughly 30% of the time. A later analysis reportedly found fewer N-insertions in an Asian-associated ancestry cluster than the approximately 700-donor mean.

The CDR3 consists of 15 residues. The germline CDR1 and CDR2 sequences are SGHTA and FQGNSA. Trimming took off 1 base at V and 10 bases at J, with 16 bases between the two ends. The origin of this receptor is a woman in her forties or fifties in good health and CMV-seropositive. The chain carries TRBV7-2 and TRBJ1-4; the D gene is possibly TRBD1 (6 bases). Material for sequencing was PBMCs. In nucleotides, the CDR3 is TGTGCCAGCAGCTTAGGGGGGGGGCAGGTTTCAAAACTGTTTTTT. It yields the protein CASSLGGGQVSKLFF.